The 13 T cell receptor beta chains presented below share a single source sample, sequenced in a study of shared clonotypes between healthy human individuals. Here immunoSEQ multiplex PCR was the method, and the copy in TCRdb shows in-frame clones only, minus some. The repertoire has about 2.2 million clones, just under 95% of them found once; the top ten carry more than 1.5%. Cells designated naive CD8 were CD45RO-negative and were positively selected for CCR7, with terminally differentiated effector memory CD45RA+ cells excluded. Input material: naive CD8+ T cells from PBMCs. These receptors were obtained from a man in his late teens or twenties in good health. Some clones in this sample may be carry-over from other donors' samples.

This chain connects TRBV5-5 to TRBJ2-1; a weak D match, TRBD2 (6 bases). The CDR3 loop spans 15 amino acids. V was pared by 4 bases and J by 0 bases, with 11 bases between. Per germline, CDR1 SGHKS and CDR2 YYEKEE (reference sequence). CDR3 amino acids: CASSPLGGSYNEQFF. For the CDR3, the DNA is TGTGCCAGCAGCCCCCTCGGGGGCTCCTACAATGAGCAGTTCTTC. Combining the CDR3 with reference TRBV5-5 and TRBJ2-1 gives the whole variable domain DAGVTQSPTHLIKTRGQQVTLRCSPISGHKSVSWYQQVLGQGPQFIFQYYEKEERGRGNFPDRFSARQFPNYSSELNVNALLLGDSALYLCASSPLGGSYNEQFFGPGTRLTVL.

The chain couples TRBV19 to TRBJ2-7, with a tentative D call TRBD2 (5 bases). In germline, CDR1 is LNHDA, CDR2 SQIVND (reference sequence). The CDR3 length is 15 residues. The V end was cut by 6 bases, the J end by 1 base, with 16 bases between. The CDR3 region is CASSISRTESYEQYF. CDR3 coding DNA: TGTGCCAGTAGCATAAGTCGGACTGAATCCTACGAGCAGTACTTC.

The gene calls are TRBV9 and TRBJ2-4; 12 nucleotides match TRBD2. This CDR3 contains 15 residues. The trim removed 4 bases at V and 9 bases at J, leaving 8 bases unmatched. Germline values: CDR1 SGDLS, CDR2 YYNGEE. This CDR3 reads CASSSLAGGVVIQYF. Here the CDR3 DNA reads TGTGCCAGCAGCTCTCTAGCGGGAGGGGTCGTCATTCAGTACTTC.

The chain couples TRBV9 to TRBJ2-7, with D tentatively TRBD2 (6 bases). Germline CDR1 and CDR2: SGDLS and YYNGEE. The CDR3 runs 17 residues. V was shortened by 0 bases and J by 0 bases, with 16 bases between the two germline ends. The CDR3 region has the DNA TGTGCCAGCAGCGTAGGGGGTAGCGGAATCAACTCCTACGAGCAGTACTTC. Protein product: CASSVGGSGINSYEQYF.

This clone occurred a few times. The chain links TRBV9 to TRBJ1-3; D ambiguous. CDR1 and CDR2 (germline): SGDLS, YYNGEE. V lost 0 bases, J lost 6 bases, and 4 bases lay in between. CDR3 length: 12 residues. The CDR3 here is CASSVDLNTIYF. The CDR3 nucleotides read TGTGCCAGCAGCGTAGACCTAAACACCATATATTTT.

This chain links TRBV28 with TRBJ2-7; the D gene could be TRBD1 or TRBD2 (5 bases each). V dropped 2 bases and J dropped 3 bases, with 17 bases sitting between them. Germline CDR1 MDHEN, CDR2 SYDVKM. CDR3 length equals 16 residues. The chain's CDR3 is CASSLPGTHLLYEQYF. DNA of the CDR3: TGTGCCAGCAGTTTACCGGGGACCCACCTCCTCTACGAGCAGTACTTC.

This clone was picked up one time. This chain uses TRBV28 with TRBJ1-1; no definite D call. Germline CDR1 and CDR2: MDHEN and SYDVKM. V lost 2 bases and J lost 5, with 9 bases in between. The CDR3 is made up of 13 amino acids. The CDR3 region is CASSLAGWTEAFF. The CDR3, as DNA: TGTGCCAGCAGTTTAGCGGGCTGGACTGAAGCTTTCTTT.

The gene calls are TRBV4-3 and TRBJ2-7, with 13 bases fitting TRBD2. The CDR3 runs 18 residues. Unmatched junction bases numbered 6, after V lost 1 base and J lost 0 bases. Per germline, CDR1 LGHNA and CDR2 YSLEER. CDR3 residues: CASSQAGWTSGSSYEQYF. CDR3 coding DNA: TGCGCCAGCAGCCAAGCAGGGTGGACTAGCGGGAGCTCCTACGAGCAGTACTTC.

The chain combines TRBV4-3 with TRBJ2-7; 7 bases agree with TRBD2. V lost 0 bases and J lost 2; bases outside the gene matches: 7. Germline V gene data show CDR1 as LGHNA and CDR2 as YSLEER. CDR3 length equals 16 residues. The CDR3, as DNA: TGCGCCAGCAGCCAAGATACGGGGGAGGGCACCTACGAGCAGTACTTC. Translating gives CASSQDTGEGTYEQYF.

V gene TRBV7-2 combines with J gene TRBJ2-3; perhaps D is TRBD1 or TRBD2 (5 bases each). CDR1 and CDR2 from the germline V gene are SGHTA and FQGNSA. The CDR3 runs 15 residues. Deletions cut 1 base from V and 6 bases from J, with 14 bases between. CDR3 residues: CASSLVSGARDTQYF. The CDR3 DNA follows: TGTGCCAGCAGCTTAGTTTCCGGGGCCCGGGATACGCAGTATTTT.

The chain combines TRBV28 with TRBJ2-7, with 8 bases matching TRBD2. The CDR3 sequence is 16 residues long. V trimming: 2 bases; J trimming: 0 bases; junction bases outside the gene matches: 6. Germline CDR1 MDHEN, CDR2 SYDVKM. CDR3 sequence: CASSLETSGNSYEQYF. The CDR3 DNA is TGTGCCAGCAGTTTAGAAACTAGCGGAAACTCCTACGAGCAGTACTTC.

The J gene is TRBJ1-6, the V gene TRBV27; 7 positions agree with TRBD1. CDR3 size: 20 residues. Unmatched junction bases numbered 23, after V lost 7 bases and J lost 5 bases. The germline V gene encodes CDR1 MNHEY and CDR2 SMNVEV (reference sequence). In DNA form, the CDR3 reads TGTGCCAGCATGGGCTTCCTAGGCACAGGGGAATCCGGCAATAATTCACCCCTCCACTTT. Translation: CASMGFLGTGESGNNSPLHF.

The chain joins TRBV2 to TRBJ1-5; possible D gene TRBD1, 5 bases. Germline CDR1 and CDR2: SNHLY and FYNNEI. This CDR3 has 16 residues. Between the trimmed V and J ends, which lost 0 bases and 0 bases, there was a span of 9 bases. This chain's CDR3 is CASSEAGVYSNQPQHF. The DNA of the CDR3 is TGTGCCAGCAGTGAAGCGGGGGTTTATAGCAATCAGCCCCAGCATTTT.